This TCR beta chain is from a study of cytomegalovirus exposure and HLA in healthy donors. Study-wide context: Of the donors genotyped, about 410 in all, about 82% fell in the Caucasian-associated ancestry cluster. Overall study findings and caveats: The authors later linked a missense DCLRE1C variant to TCR beta V- and J-gene trimming.

With respect to this clone: Antigen specificity is unknown.

The CDR3 spans 14 residues. The germline gives CDR1 MDHEN, CDR2 SYDVKM. V was pared by 6 bases and J by 5 bases, with 15 bases between. Donors likely had unrecorded immune exposures despite being nominally healthy when sampled. With 60 Vbeta and 13 Jbeta primers, the PCR was carried out. TCRdb keeps only in-frame clones here, not all; method: immunoSEQ multiplex PCR. This table holds roughly 150,000 clones, more than 60% found once. Material: PBMCs. The chain carries TRBV28 and TRBJ2-3; no clear D gene. The receptor comes from a man aged 18 to 29 in good health and CMV-seropositive. This CDR3 is CASRNGGVGDTQYF. In nucleotides, the CDR3 is TGTGCCAGCAGGAATGGCGGTGTCGGAGATACGCAGTATTTT.